Here is one T cell receptor (beta chain) with its context. What it binds is unknown. CDR1 and CDR2 (germline): SNHLY, FYNNEI. V was shortened by 1 base and J by 6 bases, with 19 bases between the two germline ends. CDR3 length equals 16 residues. The data belong to a study of shared clonotypes between healthy human individuals. Study-level findings and limits: Non-shared clonotypes were found to have lower generation probabilities than the clonotypes that were shared by all four of the sorted-subset donors. Among donors, the sharing of clonotypes was expected to be influenced by sequencing depth.

CD45RO-negative cells were positively selected for CCR7, leaving out terminally differentiated effector memory CD45RA+ cells. Each subset's genomic DNA was split evenly across several immunoSEQ plates. Sorted-subset replicate PCR reactions were performed with about 200 ng DNA, corresponding to roughly 30,000 T cell genomes. Produced via immunoSEQ multiplex PCR; TCRdb's table is partial and in-frame only. Counted here are roughly 650,000 clones, around 96% occurring once; the ten biggest clones make up 0.11%. This rearrangement joins TRBV2 to TRBJ2-7, with D unresolved. The clonotype comes from a woman under 40 in good health. Material for sequencing was naive CD8+ T cells sorted from blood. This CDR3 reads CASSEGSWGSGSEQYF. The CDR3, as DNA: TGTGCCAGCAGTGAAGGCTCGTGGGGTAGTGGGTCCGAGCAGTACTTC.